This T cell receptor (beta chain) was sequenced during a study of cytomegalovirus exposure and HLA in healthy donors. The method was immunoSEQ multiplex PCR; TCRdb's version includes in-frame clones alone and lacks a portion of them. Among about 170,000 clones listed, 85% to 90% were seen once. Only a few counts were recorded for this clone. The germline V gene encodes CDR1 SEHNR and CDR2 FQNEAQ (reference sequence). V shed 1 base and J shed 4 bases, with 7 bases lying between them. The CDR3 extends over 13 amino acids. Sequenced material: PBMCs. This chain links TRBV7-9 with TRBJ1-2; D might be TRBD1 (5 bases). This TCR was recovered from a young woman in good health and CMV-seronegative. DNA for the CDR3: TGTGCCAGCAGCTTAGTGCAGGGCTATGGCTACACCTTC. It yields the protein CASSLVQGYGYTF.